The present T cell receptor beta chain was sequenced within a study of Ad26.COV2.S vaccination and SARS-CoV-2 variants. As for the study in general: Donor allocation was to the COV1001 Ad26.COV2.S trial arm.

Described treatment: 15 to 20 received Ad26.COV2.S at low or high dose, single or two shots; about 5 received placebo; per-sample allocation not given. Samples came from day 63 after the first vaccine or placebo injection. An 18-55-year-old adult in Boston served as donor. V was cut by 4 bases and J by 2 bases, with 13 bases left in between. Germline CDR1 reads MRHNA; CDR2 reads SNTAGT. This CDR3 region has 15 residues. Sequencing was performed with immunoSEQ multiplex PCR; in TCRdb, only in-frame clones are kept and a portion is missing. This table has roughly 350,000 clones, about nine tenths appearing once.

The chain joins TRBV6-4 to TRBJ2-3, with no clear D. The sequence was collected from a person aged 18 to 59 who received the Ad26.COV2.S COVID-19 vaccine or a placebo. Material: peripheral blood, obtained in a trial of Ad26.COV2.S vaccine versus placebo. The CDR3 spells CASSVDSVYTDTQYF. The CDR3 DNA is TGTGCCAGCAGTGTTGACTCTGTCTACACAGATACGCAGTATTTT.